This is a list of T cell receptor beta chains from one sample in a study of T cell repertoires in cytomegalovirus infection. From the reads, TCRdb called clonotypes with MiXCR, one entry per CDR3 protein. The table shows around 450,000 distinct CDR3 sequences, with under 40% occurring only once. Sequenced material: PBMCs. Every receptor here comes from a human donor in good health (CMV status not recorded). Some clones in this sample may be carry-over from other donors' samples. Each CDR3 is given with its conserved first and last residue. The D gene is left open where the match is weak. The size entry is marked missing in some rows and otherwise reads once, few, many or a size class.

cdr3_nt	cdr3_aa	v_call	j_call	d_call	clone_size
TGTGCCAGCAGCTTACCCCGGGCGGGGACCGGGGAGCTGTTTTTT	CASSLPRAGTGELFF	TRBV7-6	TRBJ2-2	.	many
TGTGCCAGCAGCTTAGTCCAGGGGACGCAGGGAAAACTGTTTTTT	CASSLVQGTQGKLFF	TRBV7-2	TRBJ1-4	.	many
TGTGCCAGCAGTTATGCCGGGACAGGGGGCTACGAGCAGTACTTC	CASSYAGTGGYEQYF	TRBV6-8	TRBJ2-7	TRBD1	few
TGTGCCAGCAAAGGGGATAGCAATCAGCCCCAGCATTTT	CASKGDSNQPQHF	TRBV12-3/TRBV12-4	TRBJ1-5	.	.
TGCAGTGCTCTTCCCTTTAGCGGGGTTAGCTCCTACGAGCAGTACTTC	CSALPFSGVSSYEQYF	TRBV20-1	TRBJ2-7	TRBD2	.
TGTGCCAGCAGCTTAGCGGGACAGGGGGAGAATTCACCCCTCCACTTT	CASSLAGQGENSPLHF	TRBV7-6	TRBJ1-6	TRBD1	many
TGTGCCAGCAGCTCCCAGGCAATTCGCTACGAGCAGTACTTC	CASSSQAIRYEQYF	TRBV7-9	TRBJ2-7	.	few
TGCGCCAGATTTGGGCAGGCTTCCTACAATGAGCAGTTCTTC	CARFGQASYNEQFF	TRBV23-1	TRBJ2-1	.	.
TGTGCCAGCAGCAATCAAGGGTATGGCTACACCTTC	CASSNQGYGYTF	TRBV12-3/TRBV12-4	TRBJ1-2	.	.
TGTGCCAGCAGCCCCCCTACTCTTCGGGGTAGGGGGTATAGAAATACGCAGTATTTT	CASSPPTLRGRGYRNTQYF	TRBV7-2	TRBJ2-3	.	many
TGCAGCGTTGATAGGGGGAGCACAGATACGCAGTATTTT	CSVDRGSTDTQYF	TRBV29-1	TRBJ2-3	.	.
TGCGCCAGCAGCCATACAGGGTCATCACCCCTCCACTTT	CASSHTGSSPLHF	TRBV4-3	TRBJ1-6	.	.
TGTGCCAGCAGTTTAGAGCAGGATCAGCCCCAGCATTTT	CASSLEQDQPQHF	TRBV12-3/TRBV12-4	TRBJ1-5	.	many
TGTGCCAGCAGTTGGACAGGCCAACTAGCGGGGAGTAGCACAGATACGCAGTATTTT	CASSWTGQLAGSSTDTQYF	TRBV27	TRBJ2-3	TRBD2	many
TGTGCCAGCAGTGAAAGGGAACCCCTCGGAGCTTTCTTT	CASSEREPLGAFF	TRBV25-1	TRBJ1-1	.	.
TGTGCCAGCAGTCAAAGACAGGGCCGTAATGAAAAACTGTTTTTT	CASSQRQGRNEKLFF	TRBV12-3/TRBV12-4	TRBJ1-4	TRBD1	.
TGTGCCAGCAGCCCAAACAGGGATGGCTATGGCTACACCTTC	CASSPNRDGYGYTF	TRBV7-9	TRBJ1-2	.	few
TGTGCCAGCAGTTTCGAAGGGTATTGCTACACCTTC	CASSFEGYCYTF	TRBV12-3/TRBV12-4	TRBJ1-2	.	.
TGTGCCAGCAGTGCCCCGACAGGAAACTACGAGCAGTACTTC	CASSAPTGNYEQYF	TRBV28	TRBJ2-7	.	few
TGTGCCAGCAGCTTAGTAGGGGTCAATGAGCAGTTCTTC	CASSLVGVNEQFF	TRBV7-2	TRBJ2-1	.	few
TGTGCCAGCAGTTACAGGGGGATTGAAGCTTTCTTT	CASSYRGIEAFF	TRBV12-3/TRBV12-4	TRBJ1-1	TRBD1	.
TGTGCCAGCAGCTTAACGGAGCAGCACACTGAAGCTTTCTTT	CASSLTEQHTEAFF	TRBV11-2	TRBJ1-1	.	few
TGTGCCAGCAGTGCAATCGGGACAGGCGGTGGCTACACCTTC	CASSAIGTGGGYTF	TRBV25-1	TRBJ1-2	TRBD1	few
TGTGCCAGCAGCCGAACGAGGGGGGGCAGGGGGCAGTTCTACGAGCAGTACTTC	CASSRTRGGRGQFYEQYF	TRBV11-2	TRBJ2-7	.	many
TGTGCCAGTAGTAGTGACCCGGGACAGCAAGAGACCCAGTACTTC	CASSSDPGQQETQYF	TRBV19	TRBJ2-5	TRBD1	.
TGTGCCATCAGCCCGGACGGTGGTACCTACGAGCAGTACTTC	CAISPDGGTYEQYF	TRBV10-3	TRBJ2-7	.	few
TGTGCCAGCAGATTGAGCTCCTACGAGCAGTACTTC	CASRLSSYEQYF	TRBV2	TRBJ2-7	.	few
TGTGCCAGCAGTGCTCCCATGGTCTACGAGCAGTACTTC	CASSAPMVYEQYF	TRBV2	TRBJ2-7	.	many
TGTGCCAGCATTCCTTCTGGGGCCAACGTCCTGACTTTC	CASIPSGANVLTF	TRBV28	TRBJ2-6	.	.
TGTGCCAGCAGCTGGACAGGGCCCGGCCAAGAGACCCAGTACTTC	CASSWTGPGQETQYF	TRBV12-3/TRBV12-4	TRBJ2-5	TRBD1	many
TGTGCCAGCAGTTACTCCTTTACTGAAGCTTTCTTT	CASSYSFTEAFF	TRBV6-2/TRBV6-3	TRBJ1-1	.	many
TGTGCCAGCTCACCGCCCGGGGACAGAGGCGAGCAGTACTTC	CASSPPGDRGEQYF	TRBV18	TRBJ2-7	TRBD1	.
TGTGCCAGCTCACACGGGTCAGACGCCGAGCAGTACTTC	CASSHGSDAEQYF	TRBV18	TRBJ2-7	.	.
TGTGCCAGCAGTTTAACTAGCGGGGTGGGAAACGAGCAGTACTTC	CASSLTSGVGNEQYF	TRBV27	TRBJ2-7	TRBD2	few
TGTGCCAGCAGCTTAGGAGGGGGGCTTAACCAGCCCCAGCATTTT	CASSLGGGLNQPQHF	TRBV7-4	TRBJ1-5	.	.
TGTGCCAGACACGCCCAGGGCACAGATACGCAGTATTTT	CARHAQGTDTQYF	TRBV19	TRBJ2-3	.	.
TGTGCCAGCAGTCCCGGGCCCTACACAGATACGCAGTATTTT	CASSPGPYTDTQYF	TRBV2	TRBJ2-3	.	few
TGTGCCAGCAGTTATTCGACAGTTACTAACTATGGCTACACCTTC	CASSYSTVTNYGYTF	TRBV6-5	TRBJ1-2	.	few
TGTGCCAGCAGTGAAGGTCTTGAGCGGCGGTGGATTGGGAGCAATCAGCCCCAGCATTTT	CASSEGLERRWIGSNQPQHF	TRBV6-1	TRBJ1-5	.	few
TGCAGCGTTCCCCGGTCGGGACGGGGCACTGAAGCTTTCTTT	CSVPRSGRGTEAFF	TRBV29-1	TRBJ1-1	.	few
TGTGCCACCAGTGAGAAAGAGACGGACACCGGGGAGCTGTTTTTT	CATSEKETDTGELFF	TRBV24-1	TRBJ2-2	.	few
TGTGCCAGCAGTTCCAGGGCCAGGGACACCGGGGAGCTGTTTTTT	CASSSRARDTGELFF	TRBV6-8	TRBJ2-2	.	.
TGTGCCAGCAGCACCCGGGACGTCGACAATGAGCAGTTCTTC	CASSTRDVDNEQFF	TRBV7-6	TRBJ2-1	.	.
TGTGCCAGCAGTTTCGGACAGGAAGGAGCTTACGAGCAGTACTTC	CASSFGQEGAYEQYF	TRBV28	TRBJ2-7	TRBD1	.
TGTGCCAGCAGCTTTACTAGCGGGGGGGTTGACGAGCAGTACTTC	CASSFTSGGVDEQYF	TRBV11-2	TRBJ2-7	TRBD2	.
TGTGCCAGCATGTCGGCAGCCTATGGCTACACCTTC	CASMSAAYGYTF	TRBV6-2/TRBV6-3	TRBJ1-2	.	few
TGTGCCACCGACCACGCCTTTGACCCGGGGCCCCAGCATTTT	CATDHAFDPGPQHF	TRBV6-1	TRBJ1-5	.	.
TGCAGCGTTGGTCGGCAGCCCAATGAGCAGTTCTTC	CSVGRQPNEQFF	TRBV29-1	TRBJ2-1	.	.
TGTGCCACCAGCAACTACCGGACGGTAGTGAGTGAGACCCAGTACTTC	CATSNYRTVVSETQYF	TRBV15	TRBJ2-5	.	.
TGTGCCAGCAGCCACTTTTTGCGGGGGGGCCAAGAGACCCAGTACTTC	CASSHFLRGGQETQYF	TRBV3-1	TRBJ2-5	TRBD2	few
TGTGCCAGCAGTTTCCTCCAGGAAGGAGAGACCCAGTACTTC	CASSFLQEGETQYF	TRBV28	TRBJ2-5	.	few
TGTGCCACCAGCAGATCTTCTCCGGGACAGGCATCTCAGCATTTT	CATSRSSPGQASQHF	TRBV15	TRBJ1-5	TRBD1	.
TGTGCCAGCAGTGAACGGGCGGGTAGGGCGTGGGAGCAGTACTTC	CASSERAGRAWEQYF	TRBV6-1	TRBJ2-7	.	few
TGTGCCAGTAGTATAGATCCCGGACAGTCGGATGGCTACACCTTC	CASSIDPGQSDGYTF	TRBV19	TRBJ1-2	.	.
TGTGCCAGCAGCGGGACAGTCCATGAGCAGTTCTTC	CASSGTVHEQFF	TRBV6-1	TRBJ2-1	TRBD1	.
TGTGCCAGCAGCTTAATGAGGGAATACGAGCAGTACTTC	CASSLMREYEQYF	TRBV7-3	TRBJ2-7	.	once
TGTGCCAGCAGACAGGACAGGCCCACAGAGACCCAGTACTTC	CASRQDRPTETQYF	TRBV6-2/TRBV6-3	TRBJ2-5	TRBD1	.
TGCAGTGCTAGCTTACAGGTAACAGAAGCTTTCTTT	CSASLQVTEAFF	TRBV20-1	TRBJ1-1	.	.
TGTGCCAGCAGTACAACGACTGAAGCTTTCTTT	CASSTTTEAFF	TRBV28	TRBJ1-1	.	many
TGTGCCAGCAGTGGACAGATTGGAAACACCATATATTTT	CASSGQIGNTIYF	TRBV6-5	TRBJ1-3	.	few